The clone carrying this TCR beta chain was detected ten times or more. Between the trimmed V and J ends, which lost 1 base and 1 base, there was a span of 5 bases. CDR1 is LGHDT, CDR2 YNNKEL, per germline (reference sequence). The CDR3 spans 15 residues. This specimen comes from a study of spatial heterogeneity in lung cancer. Described time point: sample taken at primary tumor resection. TCRdb re-derived calls from the 5' RACE reads in MiXCR, one entry per CDR3 protein. This table holds tens of thousands of distinct CDR3 sequences, approximately 12% found once. Sample: PBMCs, taken at surgery. This TCR was recovered from a male donor with early-stage non-small cell lung cancer. This sequence joins TRBV3-1 and TRBJ2-6; D is ambiguous. CDR3 sequence: CASSQVASGANVLTF. The CDR3 DNA reads as TGTGCCAGCAGCCAAGTAGCTTCTGGGGCCAACGTCCTGACTTTC.